The 17 T cell receptor beta chains below were found in one sample sequenced in a study of Ad26.COV2.S vaccination and SARS-CoV-2 variants (dated by TCRdb to 2020 to 2022). The meaning of the sample's treatment or condition label: 19 received Ad26.COV2.S at low or high dose, single or two shots; 5 received placebo; per-sample allocation not given. For vaccine and placebo recipients, the sequenced repertoires came from samples collected on day 63 after the first injection. Library preparation was by the immunoSEQ multiplex PCR assay. TCRdb mirrors the immuneACCESS table, restricted to in-frame sequences. Some clones are absent from its copies; in checked studies, under half trace to an unresolved V gene, and the reason for the others is unknown. For this sample the table gives 350,000 to 550,000 clones, of which roughly nine tenths were detected only once. Of the sample, 2.5% to 3% falls within the top ten clones.

This material consisted of peripheral blood, taken in a trial of Ad26.COV2.S vaccine versus placebo. The receptors here all came from a person between 18 and 65 years old who received the Ad26.COV2.S COVID-19 vaccine or a placebo.

The chain combines TRBV5-1 with TRBJ1-4; the D gene is possibly TRBD1 (5 bases). CDR1 SGHRS and CDR2 YFSETQ come from the germline V gene. V was clipped by 0 bases and J by 6 bases, with 18 bases between them. The CDR3 is 17 residues long. The CDR3 spells CASSLVVVGGGDEKLFF. CDR3 bases: TGCGCCAGCAGCTTGGTGGTCGTAGGAGGAGGGGATGAAAAACTGTTTTTT.

The chain carries TRBV4-2 and TRBJ2-3, with D possibly TRBD2 on 6 matching bases. The germline CDR1 and CDR2 sequences are LGHNA and YNFKEQ. CDR3 length: 14 amino acids. V gave up 1 base and J gave up 7 bases, with 12 bases separating them. The CDR3 protein is CASSQASVMYTQYF. The CDR3 DNA is TGTGCCAGCAGCCAAGCTAGCGTGATGTATACGCAGTATTTT.

The V gene is TRBV7-2, the J gene TRBJ2-1; 13 bases agree with TRBD2. V dropped 3 bases and J dropped 7; count of bases not matched to a gene: 9. The germline gives CDR1 SGHTA, CDR2 FQGNSA. This CDR3 comprises 17 residues. This CDR3 is CASSFLGLAGPRNEQFF. The CDR3 DNA follows: TGTGCCAGCAGCTTCCTGGGACTAGCGGGACCGCGGAATGAGCAGTTCTTC.

The J gene is TRBJ1-1, the V gene TRBV12-3 or TRBV12-4; maybe TRBD1 (6 bases). The length of the CDR3 is 11 residues. The V and J ends lost 7 bases and 7 bases respectively, with 10 bases between them. The CDR3 DNA sequence: TGTGCCAGCAACCCAGGGGTTGAAGCTTTCTTT. Translating it yields CASNPGVEAFF.

J is TRBJ1-5 and V is TRBV7-2; 9 positions match TRBD1. Trimming took 5 bases from V and 8 from J; bases not matched to a gene: 7. Germline CDR1 and CDR2: SGHTA and FQGNSA. The CDR3 has 14 residues. DNA for the CDR3: TGTGCCAGCAGCCCGGGACAGGGCTCGAAGCCCCAGCATTTT. Encoded protein: CASSPGQGSKPQHF.

The V and J genes are TRBV24-1 and TRBJ2-5; D not certain. The CDR3 has 15 residues. Germline V gene lookup returns CDR1 KGHDR and CDR2 SFDVKD. V was shortened by 5 bases and J by 0 bases, with 12 bases between the two germline ends. CDR3 nucleotide sequence: TGTGCCACCAGTGCGACTGATCTGTACCAAGAGACCCAGTACTTC. Its translation: CATSATDLYQETQYF.

This clone has only a few counts. The chain is built from TRBV7-8 and TRBJ2-1, with D uncertain. In germline, CDR1 is SGHVS, CDR2 FQNEAQ. The CDR3 has 13 residues. Trimming cost V 1 base and J 8 bases, with 9 bases left between them. CDR3 in amino acids: CASSLGQAYEQFF. Written as DNA, the CDR3 is TGTGCCAGCAGCTTAGGTCAGGCTTATGAGCAGTTCTTC.

The chain recombines TRBV9 with TRBJ2-5, with D possibly being TRBD1 or TRBD2 (5 bases each). Germline V CDR1 and CDR2: SGDLS, YYNGEE. The CDR3 is 14 residues long. V lost 0 bases to trimming and J lost 4 bases, with 10 bases between them. As DNA, the CDR3 is TGTGCCAGCAGCGTAGTTCCTGGGGGAGAGACCCAGTACTTC. Encoded protein: CASSVVPGGETQYF.

V is TRBV5-6 and J is TRBJ2-3, with D possibly matching TRBD2 (6 bases). CDR1 is SGHDT, CDR2 YYEEEE, per germline. CDR3 length: 13 residues. V was pared by 4 bases and J by 2 bases, with 8 bases between. CDR3 coding DNA: TGTGCCAGCAGCCGACTAGACACAGATACGCAGTATTTT. Protein product: CASSRLDTDTQYF. Using reference TRBV5-6 and TRBJ2-3 for the parts outside the CDR3, the full variable domain is DAGVTQSPTHLIKTRGQQVTLRCSPKSGHDTVSWYQQALGQGPQFIFQYYEEEERQRGNFPDRFSGHQFPNYSSELNVNALLLGDSALYLCASSRLDTDTQYFGPGTRLTVL.

This chain connects TRBV18 to TRBJ2-4; D may be TRBD1 (6 bases). This CDR3 spans 20 amino acids. V dropped 5 bases and J dropped 0 bases, with 26 bases sitting between them. Germline-derived CDR1 and CDR2 are KGHSH and LQKENI. CDR3 in amino acids: CASSTTGARGGRLAKNIQYF. Written as DNA, the CDR3 is TGTGCCAGCTCAACCACCGGGGCCCGAGGGGGACGCCTAGCCAAAAACATTCAGTACTTC.

The chain uses TRBV6-5 and TRBJ1-3; D gene uncertain. CDR1 and CDR2 (germline): MNHEY, SVGAGI. Trimming pared 0 bases from V and 2 bases from J, leaving 8 bases between. This CDR3 comprises 15 residues. CDR3 residues: CASSYSASPGNTIYF. CDR3 DNA sequence: TGTGCCAGCAGTTACTCGGCCAGCCCTGGAAACACCATATATTTT.

The rearrangement links TRBV18 to TRBJ1-2; D might be TRBD1 (6 bases). There are 14 residues in the CDR3. Looked up from germline, CDR1 is KGHSH and CDR2 is LQKENI. Deletions cut 5 bases from V and 4 bases from J, with 14 bases between. As DNA, the CDR3 is TGTGCCAGCTCAACAAACAGGGACTCCTATGGCTACACCTTC. This encodes CASSTNRDSYGYTF.

This clone was found a few times. J is TRBJ1-3 and V is TRBV19; TRBD1 agrees at 9 bases. CDR1 LNHDA and CDR2 SQIVND come from the germline V gene (reference sequence). The trim removed 9 bases at V and 3 bases at J, leaving 6 bases unmatched. The CDR3 is made up of 14 amino acids. CDR3 nucleotides: TGTGCCAGCCAGGACAGGGGATATGGAAACACCATATATTTT. Its protein is CASQDRGYGNTIYF.

The chain employs TRBV28 and TRBJ1-2, with D perhaps TRBD1 (5 bases). Germline CDR1 and CDR2: MDHEN and SYDVKM. The CDR3 length is 14 residues. V was shortened by 3 bases and J by 7 bases, with 15 bases between the two germline ends. CDR3: CASSFPLRGGGYTF. The CDR3 DNA is TGTGCCAGCAGTTTCCCCCTCCGGGGCGGTGGCTACACCTTC.

The chain joins TRBV9 to TRBJ2-7; TRBD2 might be the D (6 bases). Deletions cut 4 bases from V and 2 bases from J, with 16 bases between. Germline V CDR1 and CDR2: SGDLS, YYNGEE. The length of the CDR3 is 15 residues. CDR3: CASSPDGGMTYEQYF. The CDR3 region has the DNA TGTGCCAGCAGCCCAGACGGAGGGATGACCTACGAGCAGTACTTC.

The chain links TRBV2 to TRBJ2-7; the D gene is possibly TRBD1 (6 bases). The germline CDR1 and CDR2 sequences are SNHLY and FYNNEI. Between the trimmed V and J ends, which lost 8 bases and 4 bases, there was a span of 18 bases. The CDR3 is 14 amino acids. This CDR3 is CASSDQGRTYEQYF. DNA of the CDR3: TGTGCCAGCTCTGACCAGGGGAGAACATACGAGCAGTACTTC.

This clone was detected ten times or more. The chain is built from TRBV29-1 and TRBJ1-1; D remains ambiguous. Germline lookup yields CDR1 SQVTM and CDR2 ANQGSEA. V shed 3 bases and J shed 3 bases, with 5 bases lying between them. The CDR3 covers 11 residues. CDR3 sequence (DNA): TGCAGCGTTGAGTGGGACACTGAAGCTTTCTTT. Its protein product is CSVEWDTEAFF.